Listed here is a single T cell receptor beta chain. The antigen is unknown. These data come from a study of CD8 T cells in ankylosing spondylitis. TCRdb fed the 5' RACE reads into MiXCR, producing one record per CDR3 protein. The table records roughly 180,000 distinct CDR3 sequences, roughly 13% of them present only once. There are 14 residues in the CDR3. Losses at the gene ends were 4 bases for V and 1 base for J; bases not matched to a gene: 4. Germline values: CDR1 SGDLS, CDR2 YYNGEE. Study results and caveats: Reported data indicate significant enrichment of disease-linked clones within matched ankylosing spondylitis synovial fluid. Reactive arthritis synovial fluid and blood previously showed some of these motif variants.

Sequencing used blood, either unsorted or a sorted T cell fraction (not recorded which). The sequence came from a male donor with ankylosing spondylitis or in good health (not recorded which). This sequence joins TRBV9 and TRBJ2-7, with 8 nucleotides matching TRBD2. CDR3 sequence (DNA): TGTGCCAGCAGCCCCCGGGAGGGATCCTACGAGCAGTACTTC. Encoded protein: CASSPREGSYEQYF.